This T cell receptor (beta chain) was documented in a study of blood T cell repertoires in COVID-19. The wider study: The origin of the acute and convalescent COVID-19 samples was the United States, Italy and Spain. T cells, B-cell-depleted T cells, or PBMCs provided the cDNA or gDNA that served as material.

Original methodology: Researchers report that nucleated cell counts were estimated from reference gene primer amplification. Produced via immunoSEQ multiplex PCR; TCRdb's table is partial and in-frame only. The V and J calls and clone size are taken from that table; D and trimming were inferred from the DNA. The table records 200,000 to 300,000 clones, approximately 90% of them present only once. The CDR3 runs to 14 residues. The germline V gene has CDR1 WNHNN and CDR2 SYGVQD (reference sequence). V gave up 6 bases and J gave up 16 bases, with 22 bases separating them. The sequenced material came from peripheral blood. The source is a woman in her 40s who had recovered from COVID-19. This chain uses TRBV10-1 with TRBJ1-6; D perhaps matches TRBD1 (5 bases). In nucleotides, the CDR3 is TGCGCCAGCAGCCCCGGCCCCAGGGCCGGAGCTCTCCACTTT. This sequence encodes CASSPGPRAGALHF.